These 28 T cell receptor beta chains came from one sample sequenced in a study of blood T cell repertoires in COVID-19. Profiled with immunoSEQ multiplex PCR; TCRdb holds only in-frame clones, not every one. Among 200,000 or so clones listed, 84% were seen once. What was sequenced was peripheral blood. These receptors all stem from a woman in her 70s with active or convalescent COVID-19.

The rearrangement uses TRBV2 and TRBJ2-3; TRBD1 is a possible D gene (5 bases). CDR3 size: 15 residues. With 2 bases removed from V and 1 base from J, the gap between germline ends came to 10 bases. Germline V gene lookup returns CDR1 SNHLY and CDR2 FYNNEI. The CDR3 here is CASSELGHRTDTQYF. CDR3 DNA: TGTGCCAGCAGTGAATTGGGGCACCGCACAGATACGCAGTATTTT.

CDR3 residues: CATSDFLRSTYEQYF. The CDR3 nucleotides are TGTGCCACCAGTGATTTCCTCCGTTCTACCTACGAGCAGTACTTC. This chain uses TRBV24-1 with TRBJ2-7; no definite D call. Trimming took off 1 base at V and 2 bases at J, with 11 bases between the two ends. CDR3 length equals 15 residues. CDR1 is KGHDR and CDR2 is SFDVKD in the germline V gene.

The chain employs TRBV28 and TRBJ2-7, with 9 nucleotides matching TRBD1. CDR3 size: 15 residues. From germline, CDR1 is MDHEN and CDR2 SYDVKM. With 7 bases clipped from V and 7 bases from J, the junction kept 14 bases outside the gene matches. The CDR3 DNA is TGTGCCAGCACAGCCGCGGACAGGGGATCGGATGAGCAGTACTTC. Translating it yields CASTAADRGSDEQYF.

The chain links TRBV2 to TRBJ2-1; 12 bases map to TRBD2. Germline trimming cut 3 bases from V and 4 bases from J; bases unmatched to any gene: 4. Germline V gene lookup returns CDR1 SNHLY and CDR2 FYNNEI. This CDR3 has 16 amino acids. The CDR3 reads CASSDRGLAGYNEQFF. CDR3 nucleotides: TGTGCCAGCAGTGATCGTGGACTAGCGGGATACAATGAGCAGTTCTTC.

The chain joins TRBV11-2 to TRBJ2-3; D possibly corresponds to TRBD1 (5 bases). This CDR3 has 15 residues. Germline assignment: CDR1 SGHAT and CDR2 FQNNGV. V dropped 6 bases and J dropped 0 bases, with 13 bases sitting between them. The CDR3 reads CASRRTSFSTDTQYF. CDR3 bases: TGTGCCAGCAGGCGGACATCTTTTAGCACAGATACGCAGTATTTT.

The V and J genes are TRBV28 and TRBJ2-1; tentatively, D is TRBD1 (7 bases). Germline V gene data show CDR1 as MDHEN and CDR2 as SYDVKM. The CDR3 has 17 amino acids. V was pared by 4 bases and J by 5 bases, with 21 bases between. The CDR3 region is CASSSSGLRGVHNEQFF. CDR3 in DNA: TGTGCCAGCAGTTCCTCCGGGCTCAGGGGGGTCCACAATGAGCAGTTCTTC. Full variable domain (outside the CDR3, taken from reference TRBV28 and TRBJ2-1): DVKVTQSSRYLVKRTGEKVFLECVQDMDHENMFWYRQDPGLGLRLIYFSYDVKMKEKGDIPEGYSVSREKKERFSLILESASTNQTSMYLCASSSSGLRGVHNEQFFGPGTRLTVL.

The chain employs TRBV11-1 and TRBJ1-1; 9 bases match TRBD1. Germline lookup yields CDR1 SGHAT and CDR2 FQDESV (reference sequence). This CDR3 is 16 amino acids long. The J segment lost 6 bases and the V segment lost 1 base, leaving 9 bases of the junction unmatched. CDR3 coding DNA: TGTGCCAGCAGCTTAGGGGTGGACAGGGGATCCGCTGAAGCTTTCTTT. Its protein is CASSLGVDRGSAEAFF.

V usage is TRBV5-3 and J usage is TRBJ2-1; D perhaps matches TRBD2 (6 bases). TRBV5-3 is an ORF for which the function is uncertain. The ends were cut back, 4 bases at V and 5 bases at J, with 22 bases in the middle. The CDR3 totals 17 residues. The CDR3 DNA sequence: TGTGCCAGAAGCCCGAAAAGAGCGGGTAGATCCCACAATGAGCAGTTCTTC. This codes for CARSPKRAGRSHNEQFF.

The chain has TRBV2 and TRBJ2-7; no clear D. CDR1 is SNHLY, CDR2 FYNNEI, per germline. Trimming removed 3 bases at V and 5 bases at J, with 5 bases between. The CDR3 totals 11 residues. The CDR3 protein is CASSERHEQYF. DNA for the CDR3: TGTGCCAGCAGTGAGCGGCACGAGCAGTACTTC.

V and J are TRBV7-3 and TRBJ2-3; TRBD2 agrees at 8 bases. The CDR3 loop spans 13 amino acids. Per germline, CDR1 SGHTA and CDR2 FQGTGA. V gave up 4 bases and J gave up 10 bases; unmatched junction bases: 7. The CDR3, as DNA: TGTGCCAGCAGCTCTAGCGGGCTCGCAGCGCAGTATTTT. This codes for CASSSSGLAAQYF.

The chain carries TRBV5-1 and TRBJ2-5; D is ambiguous. CDR3 length: 14 amino acids. Germline V gene sequence: CDR1 SGHRS, CDR2 YFSETQ. Between the trimmed V and J ends, which lost 8 bases and 2 bases, there was a span of 16 bases. CDR3 region: CASTDPGGQETQYF. The CDR3 DNA reads TGCGCCAGTACCGATCCTGGCGGACAAGAGACCCAGTACTTC. Together with reference TRBV5-1 and TRBJ2-5, the CDR3 gives the full variable domain: KAGVTQTPRYLIKTRGQQVTLSCSPISGHRSVSWYQQTPGQGLQFLFEYFSETQRNKGNFPGRFSGRQFSNSRSEMNVSTLELGDSALYLCASTDPGGQETQYFGPGTRLLVL.

Comments on this clone: Other nucleotide sequences from this sample produce the same CDR3. The chain joins TRBV29-1 to TRBJ1-5; TRBD1 might be the D (5 bases). Germline assignment: CDR1 SQVTM and CDR2 ANQGSEA. This CDR3 is 12 amino acids long. V lost 4 bases and J lost 4, with 8 bases in between. The CDR3 DNA reads as TGCAGCGTTGGGCAGGGTAATCAGCCCCAGCATTTT. It is translated as CSVGQGNQPQHF.

The genes are TRBV5-1 and TRBJ2-7; tentatively, D is TRBD1 (6 bases). V lost 0 bases, J lost 3 bases, and 25 bases lay in between. Germline CDR1 reads SGHRS; CDR2 reads YFSETQ. This CDR3 comprises 19 residues. CDR3 DNA: TGCGCCAGCAGCTTGGACCCCGGACAGATACGAGAGAACTACTACGAGCAGTACTTC. This translates into CASSLDPGQIRENYYEQYF.

This clone appeared a few times. The V gene is TRBV6-2 or TRBV6-3, the J gene TRBJ1-6; D is possibly TRBD1 (5 bases). V was cut by 2 bases and J by 0 bases, with 14 bases left in between. Germline V lookup: CDR1 MNHEY, CDR2 SVGEGT. This CDR3 spans 18 amino acids. The CDR3 DNA is TGTGCCAGCAGTTACGGTCAGGGCCTGAGCTCCTATAATTCACCCCTCCACTTT. Translated: CASSYGQGLSSYNSPLHF.

This sequence joins TRBV3-1 (or the pseudogene TRBV3-2) and TRBJ1-4; TRBD1 might be the D (5 bases). V lost 2 bases, J lost 0 bases, and 13 bases lay in between. This CDR3 is 17 amino acids long. CDR1 LGHDT and CDR2 YNNKEL come from the germline V gene (reference sequence). In DNA, the CDR3 is TGTGCCAGCAGCCAACCCGGGCAGGGCGCAACTAATGAAAAACTGTTTTTT. Encoded protein: CASSQPGQGATNEKLFF.

The chain couples TRBV5-1 to TRBJ1-2, with 7 bases aligning to TRBD1. V dropped 4 bases and J dropped 0; count of bases not matched to a gene: 6. This CDR3 spans 15 amino acids. CDR1 is SGHRS, CDR2 YFSETQ, per germline. The CDR3 DNA reads as TGCGCCAGCAGCCCGACAGGGAAGCCTAACTATGGCTACACCTTC. Translation gives CASSPTGKPNYGYTF.

The chain carries TRBV6-5 and TRBJ1-1; 7 bases map to TRBD1. The CDR3 consists of 16 residues. Losses at the gene ends were 0 bases for V and 5 bases for J; bases not matched to a gene: 9. Germline V lookup: CDR1 MNHEY, CDR2 SVGAGI. CDR3 protein: CASSYSPTGFRTEAFF. The CDR3 nucleotides read TGTGCCAGCAGTTACTCCCCGACAGGGTTTAGGACTGAAGCTTTCTTT.

The chain joins TRBV5-4 to TRBJ2-5, with 8 bases matching TRBD1. With 4 bases clipped from V and 5 bases from J, the junction kept 4 bases outside the gene matches. The germline CDR1 and CDR2 sequences are SGHNT and YYREEE (reference sequence). This CDR3 is 13 amino acids long. The CDR3 region is CASSPDRAETQYF. CDR3 bases: TGTGCCAGCAGCCCGGACAGGGCGGAGACCCAGTACTTC.

V is TRBV3-1 (or the pseudogene TRBV3-2) and J is TRBJ1-1, with TRBD1 matching over 9 bases. The germline V gene has CDR1 LGHDT and CDR2 YNNKEL (reference sequence). This CDR3 is built from 16 residues. With 5 bases clipped from V and 5 bases from J, the junction kept 12 bases outside the gene matches. In nucleotides, the CDR3 is TGTGCCAGCAGCTTCACAGGGGGCGGGGTACAAACTGAAGCTTTCTTT. This sequence encodes CASSFTGGGVQTEAFF.

V is TRBV2 and J is TRBJ2-7; TRBD1 aligns across 10 bases. J gave up 5 bases and V 3 bases, and 7 bases lay outside the gene matches. The CDR3 loop spans 15 amino acids. Germline V gene lookup returns CDR1 SNHLY and CDR2 FYNNEI. The CDR3 bases are TGTGCCAGCAGTGATTACGGGACAGGGGTCAACGAGCAGTACTTC. This translates into CASSDYGTGVNEQYF. Drawing the rest from reference TRBV2 and TRBJ2-7, the complete variable domain is EPEVTQTPSHQVTQMGQEVILRCVPISNHLYFYWYRQILGQKVEFLVSFYNNEISEKSEIFDDQFSVERPDGSNFTLKIRSTKLEDSAMYFCASSDYGTGVNEQYFGPGTRLTVT.

The genes are TRBV5-4 and TRBJ1-1; D is possibly TRBD1 (6 bases). This CDR3 has 16 amino acids. CDR1 and CDR2 from the germline V gene are SGHNT and YYREEE (reference sequence). Trimming left V 6 bases short and J 4 bases short, with 22 bases between. The CDR3 DNA reads as TGTGCCAGCACGCGGGGGGCAGGAGCGGGTGCCACTGAAGCTTTCTTT. The encoded protein is CASTRGAGAGATEAFF.

This chain connects TRBV19 to TRBJ1-2; 7 nucleotides line up with TRBD1. The CDR3 covers 15 residues. CDR1 and CDR2 (germline): LNHDA, SQIVND (reference sequence). With V trimmed by 3 bases and J by 4 bases, 8 bases remained unmatched. The CDR3 is CASSIGGQKLYGYTF. As DNA, the CDR3 is TGTGCCAGTAGTATTGGGGGACAGAAGCTCTATGGCTACACCTTC. Using reference TRBV19 and TRBJ1-2 for the parts outside the CDR3, the full variable domain is DGGITQSPKYLFRKEGQNVTLSCEQNLNHDAMYWYRQDPGQGLRLIYYSQIVNDFQKGDIAEGYSVSREKKESFPLTVTSAQKNPTAFYLCASSIGGQKLYGYTFGSGTRLTVV.

The gene calls are TRBV24-1 and TRBJ2-2; D possibly corresponds to TRBD2 (5 bases). This CDR3 comprises 12 residues. Trimming pared 12 bases from V and 4 bases from J, leaving 11 bases between. Germline CDR1 is KGHDR and CDR2 is SFDVKD. DNA for the CDR3: TGTGCCGTGGGGAGACGCACCGGGGAGCTGTTTTTT. Its translation is CAVGRRTGELFF.

The chain recombines TRBV6-5 with TRBJ2-3; D is possibly TRBD1 (5 bases). V shed 6 bases and J shed 0 bases, with 10 bases lying between them. The CDR3 consists of 14 residues. Germline loops: CDR1 MNHEY, CDR2 SVGAGI. The CDR3 DNA follows: TGTGCCAGCAGGCTGACAGTTAGCACAGATACGCAGTATTTT. This codes for CASRLTVSTDTQYF.

The rearrangement links TRBV3-1 (or the pseudogene TRBV3-2) to TRBJ2-1, with D possibly matching TRBD2 (5 bases). The CDR3 sequence is 11 residues long. V shed 2 bases and J shed 10 bases, with 6 bases lying between them. Germline V gene lookup returns CDR1 LGHDT and CDR2 YNNKEL (reference sequence). Written as DNA, the CDR3 is TGTGCCAGCAGCCAACGACTAGAGCAGTTCTTC. This gives the protein CASSQRLEQFF.

This clone was seen many times. The genes are TRBV6-5 and TRBJ2-7; TRBD2 matches 9 bases. This CDR3 contains 15 residues. Trimming cost V 5 bases and J 7 bases; bases outside gene matches: 12. CDR1 and CDR2 (germline): MNHEY, SVGAGI. The CDR3 bases are TGTGCCAGCAGTCCGGGACTAGCCCTTTTTGGGGAGCAGTACTTC. Translated: CASSPGLALFGEQYF.

The J gene is TRBJ1-1, the V gene TRBV18; maybe TRBD1 (6 bases). Trimming pared 10 bases from V and 3 bases from J, leaving 24 bases between. The CDR3 length is 16 residues. The germline V gene encodes CDR1 KGHSH and CDR2 LQKENI. CDR3 region: CATTQSRGAGDTEAFF. In DNA form, the CDR3 reads TGTGCCACCACACAATCGCGGGGGGCCGGAGACACTGAAGCTTTCTTT.

This sequence joins TRBV19 and TRBJ2-3; D is perhaps TRBD2 (5 bases). The V and J ends lost 6 bases and 8 bases respectively, with 12 bases between them. CDR3 length: 12 residues. CDR1 and CDR2 from the germline V gene are LNHDA and SQIVND (reference sequence). For the CDR3, the DNA is TGTGCCAGTAGCGAAACTAGATCTACGCAGTATTTT. Translated, it gives CASSETRSTQYF.